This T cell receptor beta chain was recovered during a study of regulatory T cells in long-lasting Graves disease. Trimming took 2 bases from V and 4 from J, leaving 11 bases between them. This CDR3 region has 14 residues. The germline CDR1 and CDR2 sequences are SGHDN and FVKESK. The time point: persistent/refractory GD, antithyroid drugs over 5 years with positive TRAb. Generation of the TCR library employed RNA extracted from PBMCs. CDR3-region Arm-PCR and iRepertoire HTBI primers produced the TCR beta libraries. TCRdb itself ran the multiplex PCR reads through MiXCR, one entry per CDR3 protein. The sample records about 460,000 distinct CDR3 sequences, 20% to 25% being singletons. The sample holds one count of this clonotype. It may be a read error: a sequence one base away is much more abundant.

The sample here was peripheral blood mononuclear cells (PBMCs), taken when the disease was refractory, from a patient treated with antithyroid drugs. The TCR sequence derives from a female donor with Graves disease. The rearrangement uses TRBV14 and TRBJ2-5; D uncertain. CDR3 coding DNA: TGTGCCAGCAGCCAATGGACGACTGGAGAGACCCAGTACTTC. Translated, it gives CASSQWTTGETQYF.